One sample yielded the 6 T cell receptor beta chains listed below, sequenced in a study of blood T cell repertoires in COVID-19. The table came from immunoSEQ multiplex PCR; TCRdb's copy has only in-frame clones and leaves some out. The sample lists over 150,000 clones; roughly 83% were seen once. The material sequenced was peripheral blood. The receptors stem from a woman aged 60 to 75 with acute or convalescent COVID-19.

This chain joins TRBV27 and TRBJ1-5; D gene ambiguous. Germline CDR1 reads MNHEY; CDR2 reads SMNVEV (reference sequence). V lost 5 bases, J lost 2 bases, and 13 bases lay in between. The CDR3 is 15 amino acids. This chain's CDR3 is CASSPRRGGNQPQHF. As DNA, the CDR3 is TGTGCCAGCAGTCCAAGACGGGGAGGCAATCAGCCCCAGCATTTT.

V is TRBV9 and J is TRBJ2-6, with TRBD1 as a possible D gene (6 bases). Germline V CDR1 and CDR2: SGDLS, YYNGEE. Trimming removed 0 bases at V and 0 bases at J, with 10 bases between. The CDR3 runs to 17 residues. The CDR3 sequence: CASSVVDRTSGANVLTF. As DNA, the CDR3 is TGTGCCAGCAGCGTAGTTGACAGGACCTCTGGGGCCAACGTCCTGACTTTC.

This sequence joins TRBV28 and TRBJ2-5; 7 nucleotides agree with TRBD1. CDR3 length: 17 amino acids. The germline CDR1 and CDR2 sequences are MDHEN and SYDVKM. The junction had 14 bases not matched to a gene; V was cut back by 5 bases and J by 2 bases. Here the CDR3 reads CASSLPWGQPQQETQYF. DNA of the CDR3: TGTGCCAGCAGTCTACCCTGGGGACAGCCACAACAAGAGACCCAGTACTTC.

V usage is TRBV15 and J usage is TRBJ2-7, with 9 bases aligning to TRBD1. J lost 1 base, V lost 3 bases, and 7 bases had no gene match. Germline CDR1 reads LNHNV; CDR2 reads YYDKDF (reference sequence). The CDR3 has 16 residues. The CDR3: CATSRGYGTGSYEQYF. For the CDR3, the DNA is TGTGCCACCAGCAGGGGGTACGGGACAGGGTCCTACGAGCAGTACTTC.

CDR3 region: CASSLLDRGPGGYGYTF. CDR3 bases: TGTGCCAGCTCACTATTGGACAGGGGGCCCGGGGGCTATGGCTACACCTTC. This chain links TRBV18 with TRBJ1-2; 11 bases map to TRBD1. The V gene's germline CDR1 is KGHSH and CDR2 LQKENI. This CDR3 comprises 17 residues. The V and J ends lost 4 bases and 4 bases, in that order; junction bases with no gene match: 11.

This clone showed up just once. Other DNA sequences from this sample encode an identical CDR3 as well. The chain couples TRBV6-5 to TRBJ1-1; D is uncertain. CDR1 MNHEY and CDR2 SVGAGI come from the germline V gene. The CDR3 has 13 residues. V gave up 2 bases and J gave up 2 bases, with 6 bases separating them. The CDR3 DNA reads TGTGCCAGCAGTTACGAGGGAAACACTGAAGCTTTCTTT. Protein sequence: CASSYEGNTEAFF.